These 21 T cell receptor beta chains came from one sample sequenced in a study of cytomegalovirus exposure and HLA in healthy donors. The primer mix had 60 Vbeta and 13 Jbeta primers. Clones were sequenced by immunoSEQ multiplex PCR, and TCRdb holds only the in-frame ones, with some missing. Of some 81,000 clones in the sample, under 85% were seen once. The source material was PBMCs. These receptors were collected from a woman aged 40 to 50 in good health and CMV-seropositive.

The V gene is TRBV5-1, the J gene TRBJ2-5; tentative D call: TRBD2 (6 bases). Per germline, CDR1 SGHRS and CDR2 YFSETQ. The CDR3 consists of 16 residues. Trimming cost V 0 bases and J 1 base, with 13 bases left between them. CDR3 residues: CASSLGHREIQETQYF. CDR3 nucleotide sequence: TGCGCCAGCAGCTTGGGTCATCGGGAGATCCAAGAGACCCAGTACTTC.

This clone was detected only a few times. This sequence joins TRBV9 and TRBJ1-2; 8 bases map to TRBD1. This CDR3 contains 18 residues. V lost 0 bases to trimming and J lost 5 bases; unmatched junction nucleotides: 15. The germline gives CDR1 SGDLS, CDR2 YYNGEE. The CDR3, as DNA: TGTGCCAGCAGCGTAGGCCCCGAGGGAGGACAGGGCCGTTATGGCTACACCTTC. Translation gives CASSVGPEGGQGRYGYTF.

The chain has TRBV7-9 and TRBJ2-7, with 9 bases lining up with TRBD1. Germline trimming cut 3 bases from V and 1 base from J; bases unmatched to any gene: 1. This CDR3 region has 14 residues. Germline loops: CDR1 SEHNR, CDR2 FQNEAQ (reference sequence). The CDR3 protein is CASSLGTGSYEQYF. In nucleotides, the CDR3 is TGTGCCAGCAGCTTGGGGACAGGGTCCTACGAGCAGTACTTC.

The rearrangement uses TRBV4-1 and TRBJ2-7; 11 bases fit TRBD2. The trim removed 5 bases at V and 3 bases at J, leaving 6 bases unmatched. This CDR3 has 15 amino acids. Germline V gives CDR1 MGHRA, CDR2 YSYEKL. The CDR3 nucleotides read TGCGCCAGCAGCGAAACTAGCGGGAGTGTCTACGAGCAGTACTTC. It translates to CASSETSGSVYEQYF.

The chain has TRBV6-1 and TRBJ2-7; D possibly corresponds to TRBD1 (6 bases). The germline V and J ends were trimmed by 3 bases and 4 bases, with 19 bases remaining between them. Germline values: CDR1 MNHNS, CDR2 SASEGT. The CDR3 covers 16 residues. The CDR3 loop is CASSDRGLSWLYEQYF. The CDR3, as DNA: TGTGCCAGCAGTGACAGGGGTTTGTCCTGGCTTTACGAGCAGTACTTC.

This chain uses TRBV28 with TRBJ1-2, with D maybe TRBD1 (5 bases). V was shortened by 10 bases and J by 0 bases, with 9 bases between the two germline ends. The CDR3 is 12 residues long. The V gene's germline CDR1 is MDHEN and CDR2 SYDVKM. The CDR3, as DNA: TGTGCCACGAAGGGGACTAACTATGGCTACACCTTC. It specifies CATKGTNYGYTF.

To note about this clone: At one of its ends the junction is not consistent with the germline gene, which may arise from a read error. This chain links TRBV6-6 with TRBJ2-1, with 7 positions matching TRBD1. The CDR3 extends over 16 amino acids. From germline, CDR1 is MNHNY and CDR2 SVGAGI (reference sequence). CDR3 sequence (DNA): TGTGCCAGCAGTTACTCGAGAGGGGGCGGCTACAATAAGCAGTTCTTC. Residues: CASSYSRGGGYNKQFF.

The chain employs TRBV5-1 and TRBJ2-7; TRBD1 agrees at 7 bases. After removal of 3 bases from V and 1 base from J, the junction contained 4 bases not matched to a gene. The CDR3 covers 14 residues. Germline V gives CDR1 SGHRS, CDR2 YFSETQ. The CDR3 loop is CASSSRTGSYEQYF. CDR3 nucleotides: TGCGCCAGCAGCTCCCGGACAGGTTCCTACGAGCAGTACTTC.

The chain recombines TRBV30 with TRBJ2-5; TRBD2 agrees at 12 bases. Germline V gene sequence: CDR1 GTSNPN, CDR2 SVGIG (reference sequence). This CDR3 spans 17 amino acids. J lost 2 bases, V lost 1 base, and 8 bases had no gene match. CDR3 in amino acids: CAWSAMWTSGDQETQYF. Here the CDR3 DNA reads TGTGCCTGGAGTGCCATGTGGACTAGCGGGGATCAAGAGACCCAGTACTTC.

The chain combines TRBV19 with TRBJ1-1, with D tentatively TRBD1 (6 bases). V lost 7 bases, J lost 4 bases, and 19 bases lay in between. CDR1 and CDR2 from the germline V gene are LNHDA and SQIVND (reference sequence). There are 15 residues in the CDR3. The CDR3 loop reads CASTTGRLGSTEAFF. In DNA, the CDR3 is TGTGCCAGTACAACAGGGAGACTTGGAAGCACTGAAGCTTTCTTT.

The chain carries TRBV10-1 and TRBJ2-3; D call uncertain. Trimming pared 9 bases from V and 6 bases from J, leaving 22 bases between. Germline CDR1 WNHNN, CDR2 SYGVQD (reference sequence). The CDR3 covers 15 residues. CDR3 DNA: TGCGCCAGGCGTACCCGTCGAACCCAATCCGATACGCAGTATTTT. Translated: CARRTRRTQSDTQYF.

The chain carries TRBV5-1 and TRBJ1-2; 7 bases fit TRBD1. Looked up from germline, CDR1 is SGHRS and CDR2 is YFSETQ. The V and J ends lost 1 base and 4 bases, in that order; junction bases with no gene match: 4. The CDR3 is 14 residues long. CDR3 in amino acids: CASSLLGGGYGYTF. For the CDR3, the DNA is TGCGCCAGCAGCTTGCTAGGGGGCGGCTATGGCTACACCTTC.

The V and J genes are TRBV7-9 and TRBJ2-7; TRBD2 agrees at 11 bases. V dropped 3 bases and J dropped 9; count of bases not matched to a gene: 7. This CDR3 is built from 14 residues. The germline gives CDR1 SEHNR, CDR2 FQNEAQ (reference sequence). CDR3 coding DNA: TGTGCCAGCAGCTTGACTAGCGGGGAAGACGGGCAGTACTTC. Its protein product is CASSLTSGEDGQYF.

The chain combines TRBV10-1 with TRBJ2-7; 9 nucleotides agree with TRBD1. V lost 3 bases and J lost 6; bases outside the gene matches: 6. Germline V CDR1 and CDR2: WNHNN, SYGVQD (reference sequence). The CDR3 runs 14 residues. The CDR3 nucleotides are TGCGCCAGCAGTGAAGGGACAGGGAGGAGCGAGCAGTACTTC. This sequence encodes CASSEGTGRSEQYF.

The chain joins TRBV18 to TRBJ1-1, with D unresolved. The germline V gene has CDR1 KGHSH and CDR2 LQKENI. CDR3 length: 13 amino acids. Deletions cut 1 base from V and 1 base from J, with 4 bases between. In nucleotides, the CDR3 is TGTGCCAGCTCACCACGGCAGAACACTGAAGCTTTCTTT. It translates to CASSPRQNTEAFF.

This clone was counted between two and nine times. V gene TRBV4-1 combines with J gene TRBJ1-4; 7 bases align to TRBD1. CDR3 size: 15 residues. Unmatched junction bases numbered 8, after V lost 1 base and J lost 9 bases. Germline CDR1 and CDR2: MGHRA and YSYEKL. The CDR3 protein is CASSQGGSGQQKLFF. In DNA form, the CDR3 reads TGCGCCAGCAGCCAAGGAGGATCGGGACAGCAAAAACTGTTTTTT.

The chain links TRBV5-1 to TRBJ2-5; D may be TRBD1 (5 bases). The CDR3 runs to 16 residues. CDR1 is SGHRS and CDR2 is YFSETQ in the germline V gene. With 4 bases removed from V and 4 bases from J, the gap between germline ends came to 20 bases. In DNA, the CDR3 is TGCGCCAGCAGCCAGAACCTGGGGCGTTCGGGAGAGACCCAGTACTTC. Translating gives CASSQNLGRSGETQYF. Drawing the rest from reference TRBV5-1 and TRBJ2-5, the complete variable domain is KAGVTQTPRYLIKTRGQQVTLSCSPISGHRSVSWYQQTPGQGLQFLFEYFSETQRNKGNFPGRFSGRQFSNSRSEMNVSTLELGDSALYLCASSQNLGRSGETQYFGPGTRLLVL.

This chain uses TRBV4-3 with TRBJ1-4; no firm D call. This CDR3 contains 17 residues. V was cut by 3 bases and J by 0 bases, with 14 bases left in between. The V gene's germline CDR1 is LGHNA and CDR2 YSLEER. The CDR3 sequence is CASSQVRGMTTNEKLFF. The DNA of the CDR3 is TGCGCCAGCAGCCAGGTCCGAGGGATGACAACTAATGAAAAACTGTTTTTT.

This chain connects TRBV7-2 to TRBJ1-5; 7 positions agree with TRBD1. Per the germline V gene, CDR1 is SGHTA and CDR2 is FQGNSA. CDR3 length: 14 residues. J gave up 3 bases and V 5 bases, and 4 bases lay outside the gene matches. Written as DNA, the CDR3 is TGTGCCAGCAGCCGACAGGGTCTCAATCAGCCCCAGCATTTT. It yields the protein CASSRQGLNQPQHF.

The V gene is TRBV5-1, the J gene TRBJ2-5; 13 bases agree with TRBD2. Germline CDR1 and CDR2: SGHRS and YFSETQ. V shed 3 bases and J 5 bases; nucleotides not matched to a gene: 7. CDR3 length: 16 residues. The CDR3, as DNA: TGCGCCAGCAGCTCCGGGACTAGCGGGACCCTGGAGACCCAGTACTTC. It encodes CASSSGTSGTLETQYF.

This rearrangement joins TRBV30 to TRBJ2-6; D call uncertain. Trimming removed 0 bases at V and 4 bases at J, with 10 bases between. CDR3 size: 15 residues. Germline V CDR1 and CDR2: GTSNPN, SVGIG (reference sequence). CDR3 DNA: TGTGCCTGGAGTGTGAGTGCCTCGGGGGCCAACGTCCTGACTTTC. This codes for CAWSVSASGANVLTF.